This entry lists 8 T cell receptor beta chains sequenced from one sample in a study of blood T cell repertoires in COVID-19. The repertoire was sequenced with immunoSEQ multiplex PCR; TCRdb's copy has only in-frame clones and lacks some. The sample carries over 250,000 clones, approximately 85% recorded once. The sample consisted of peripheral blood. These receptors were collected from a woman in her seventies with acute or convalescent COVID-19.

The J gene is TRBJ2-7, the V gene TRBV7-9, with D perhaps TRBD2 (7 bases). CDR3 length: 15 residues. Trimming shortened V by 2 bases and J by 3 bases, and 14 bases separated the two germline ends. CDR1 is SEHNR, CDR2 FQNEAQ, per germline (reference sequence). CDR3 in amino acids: CASSLRGGGLYEQYF. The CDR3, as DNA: TGTGCCAGCAGCTTAAGAGGCGGGGGCCTCTACGAGCAGTACTTC.

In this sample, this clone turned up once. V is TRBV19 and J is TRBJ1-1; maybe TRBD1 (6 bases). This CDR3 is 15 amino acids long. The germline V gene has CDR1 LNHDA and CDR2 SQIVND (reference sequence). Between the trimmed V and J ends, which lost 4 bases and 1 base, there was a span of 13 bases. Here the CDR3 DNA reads TGTGCCAGTAGTACACAGGGATGGGGGAACACTGAAGCTTTCTTT. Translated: CASSTQGWGNTEAFF.

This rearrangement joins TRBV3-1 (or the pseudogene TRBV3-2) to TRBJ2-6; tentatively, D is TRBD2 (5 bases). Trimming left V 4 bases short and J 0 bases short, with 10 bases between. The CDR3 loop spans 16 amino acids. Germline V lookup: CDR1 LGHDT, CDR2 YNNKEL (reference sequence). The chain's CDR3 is CASSPSGYSGANVLTF. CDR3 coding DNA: TGTGCCAGCAGCCCTTCGGGATACTCTGGGGCCAACGTCCTGACTTTC.

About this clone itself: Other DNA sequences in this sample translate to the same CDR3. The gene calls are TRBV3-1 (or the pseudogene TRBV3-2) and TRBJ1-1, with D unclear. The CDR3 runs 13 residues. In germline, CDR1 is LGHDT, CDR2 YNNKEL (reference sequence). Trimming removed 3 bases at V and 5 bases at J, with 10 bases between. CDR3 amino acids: CASSQVRGTEAFF. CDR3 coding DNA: TGTGCCAGCAGCCAGGTCAGAGGAACTGAAGCTTTCTTT.

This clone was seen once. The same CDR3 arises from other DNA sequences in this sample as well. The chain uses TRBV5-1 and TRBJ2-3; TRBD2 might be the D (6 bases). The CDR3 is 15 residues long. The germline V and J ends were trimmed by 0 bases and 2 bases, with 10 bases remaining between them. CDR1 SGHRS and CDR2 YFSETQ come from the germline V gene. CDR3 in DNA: TGCGCCAGCAGCTTGGGGGGAGGATTCACAGATACGCAGTATTTT. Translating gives CASSLGGGFTDTQYF.

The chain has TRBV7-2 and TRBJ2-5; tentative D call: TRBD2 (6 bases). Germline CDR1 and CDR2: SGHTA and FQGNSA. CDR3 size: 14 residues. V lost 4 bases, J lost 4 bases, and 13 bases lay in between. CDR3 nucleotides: TGTGCCAGCAGCTCCCGTGCGGGGAGAGAGACCCAGTACTTC. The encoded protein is CASSSRAGRETQYF.

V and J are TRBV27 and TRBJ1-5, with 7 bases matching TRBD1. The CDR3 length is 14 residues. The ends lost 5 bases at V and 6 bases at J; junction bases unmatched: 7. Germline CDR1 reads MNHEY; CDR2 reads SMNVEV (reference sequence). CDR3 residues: CASSPGTARQPQHF. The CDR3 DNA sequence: TGTGCCAGCAGTCCAGGGACAGCTCGTCAGCCCCAGCATTTT.

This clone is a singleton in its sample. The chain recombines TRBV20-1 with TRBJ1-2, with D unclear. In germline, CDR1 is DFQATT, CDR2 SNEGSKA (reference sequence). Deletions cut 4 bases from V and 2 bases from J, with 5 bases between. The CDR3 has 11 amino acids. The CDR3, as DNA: TGCAGTGCTATGCAGAACTATGGCTACACCTTC. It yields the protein CSAMQNYGYTF.